Here is one TCR beta chain with its context. This sample stems from a study of blood T cell repertoires in COVID-19. In the authors' workflow: How many nucleated cells were present was estimated from reference gene primer amplification. Assay: immunoSEQ multiplex PCR; the TCRdb copy retains only in-frame clones and omits some. The DNA gave D and trimming, while V, J and clone size come from that table. The table records 77,000 or so clones, around 74% of them present only once. V was pared by 4 bases and J by 6 bases, with 15 bases between. Germline V CDR1 and CDR2: SEHNR, FQNEAQ (reference sequence). CDR3 size: 15 residues.

The chain links TRBV7-9 to TRBJ2-2; the D gene is possibly TRBD2 (5 bases). The sequence was obtained from a human donor with acute or convalescent COVID-19. The donor label of this sample is uncertain. Sequences were obtained from peripheral blood. CDR3 nucleotide sequence: TGTGCCAGCAGCTCCGAGGGAATTGGGCCCGGGGAGCTGTTTTTT. Its translation is CASSSEGIGPGELFF.